This is a list of T cell receptor beta chains from one sample in a study of OX40 agonist ivuxolimab in advanced cancers. TCRdb keeps only in-frame clones here, not all; method: immunoSEQ multiplex PCR. Of about 60,000 clones listed, roughly 86% are singletons. The sequenced sample was CD4+ or CD8+ T cells sorted from blood, obtained in a trial of the OX40 agonist ivuxolimab. These TCRs come from an adult with an advanced solid tumor such as melanoma, head and neck, liver or kidney cancer. Both conserved end residues are part of each CDR3. D genes are given only for firm matches.

d_call j_call v_call cdr3_aa cdr3_nt
TRBD1 TRBJ2-5 TRBV10-3 CAISESGQGETQYF TGTGCCATCAGTGAGTCGGGACAGGGAGAGACCCAGTACTTC
TRBD2 TRBJ2-5 TRBV7-6 CASSLGPSGGQETQYF TGTGCCAGCAGCTTAGGTCCCAGCGGGGGACAAGAGACCCAGTACTTC
- TRBJ2-7 TRBV7-2 CASSLDGVLYEQYF TGTGCCAGTAGCTTAGACGGAGTCCTCTATGAGCAGTACTTC
- TRBJ2-4 TRBV7-6 CASSPSAKNIQYF TGTGCCAGCAGCCCCTCCGCCAAAAACATTCAGTACTTC
TRBD1 TRBJ1-2 TRBV6-6 CASSHGQGAYDGYTF TGTGCCAGCAGTCACGGACAGGGGGCGTATGATGGCTACACCTTC
TRBD1 TRBJ2-1 TRBV2 CASRLGTGGNEQFF TGTGCCAGCAGACTCGGGACAGGGGGCAATGAGCAGTTCTTC
- TRBJ2-1 TRBV5-1 CASSLVTMDNEQFF TGCGCCAGCAGCTTGGTAACTATGGACAATGAGCAGTTCTTC
- TRBJ1-2 TRBV2 CASRGDGDYGYTF TGTGCCAGCAGGGGGGACGGAGACTATGGCTACACCTTC
TRBD1 TRBJ2-2 TRBV10-1 CASSVVRGTGELFF TGCGCCAGCAGTGTGGTCAGGGGGACCGGGGAGCTGTTTTTT
- TRBJ1-1 TRBV9 CASSVDVFGTEAFF TGTGCCAGCAGCGTAGACGTGTTCGGCACTGAAGCTTTCTTT
- TRBJ1-1 TRBV7-8 CATQRETTSEAFF TGTGCCACCCAACGGGAGACGACAAGTGAAGCTTTCTTT
- TRBJ1-4 TRBV5-5 CASSLKGSFNEKLFF TGTGCCAGCAGCTTGAAGGGCTCATTTAATGAAAAACTGTTTTTT
- TRBJ2-3 TRBV19 CASSIGPGRTDTQYF TGTGCCAGTAGTATAGGCCCGGGACGCACAGATACGCAGTATTTT